Below are 15 T cell receptor beta chains sequenced from a single sample in a study of T cells in Graves' hyperthyroidism and ophthalmopathy. What was amplified from RNA transcripts were TCR beta CDR3 regions. During a first-round RT-PCR of the TCR CDR3, the HTBI primer set was used. TCRdb itself ran the multiplex PCR reads through MiXCR, one entry per CDR3 protein. The sample shows around 600,000 distinct CDR3 sequences, approximately 15% of them seen only once. Sequenced: blood. The receptors originated from a woman aged 18-35 years with Graves' ophthalmopathy.

For this clonotype: Since a much larger clone is just one base distant, this may be a read error. This chain connects TRBV29-1 to TRBJ2-5, with 8 bases identical to TRBD1. Judging by the DNA end, TRBJ2-1 fits better; the J call may be wrong. Germline CDR1 and CDR2: SQVTM and ANQGSEA. This CDR3 region has 14 residues. The CDR3 region is CSVEGRDRQETQFF. The CDR3 coding sequence is TGCAGCGTTGAAGGCCGGGACAGGCAAGAGACCCAGTTCTTC.

This clonotype was observed many times. The rearrangement links TRBV7-9 to TRBJ1-2; D ambiguous. CDR3 size: 14 residues. Germline V gene lookup returns CDR1 SEHNR and CDR2 FQNEAQ (reference sequence). The V end lost 1 base, the J end lost 3 bases, and 9 bases lay between the germline ends. As DNA, the CDR3 is TGTGCCAGCAGCTTAGGCGCAGCAGACTATGGCTACACCTTC. Amino acids: CASSLGAADYGYTF.

This clonotype was seen more than once but under ten times. The rearrangement uses TRBV6-1 and TRBJ2-7, with 9 nucleotides matching TRBD1. This CDR3 is 15 amino acids long. Germline loops: CDR1 MNHNS, CDR2 SASEGT. V dropped 2 bases and J dropped 5; count of bases not matched to a gene: 7. The CDR3 sequence is CASSERQGVRNEQYF. The CDR3 DNA reads as TGTGCCAGCAGTGAACGACAGGGGGTAAGGAACGAGCAGTACTTC.

This clonotype was seen many times. The chain combines TRBV15 with TRBJ1-5; D is possibly TRBD1 (5 bases). Germline loops: CDR1 LNHNV, CDR2 YYDKDF (reference sequence). CDR3 length: 16 residues. The V gene lost 1 base and the J gene lost 3 bases, with 13 bases spanning the gap. The CDR3: CATSRGVQGTNQPQHF. The CDR3 DNA reads as TGTGCCACCAGCAGAGGCGTGCAGGGAACCAATCAGCCCCAGCATTTT.

This clonotype was observed at least ten times. This chain joins TRBV7-9 and TRBJ2-7; TRBD1 aligns across 11 bases. The V segment lost 4 bases and the J segment 4 bases; nucleotides outside the gene matches: 3. The CDR3 covers 14 residues. CDR1 SEHNR and CDR2 FQNEAQ come from the germline V gene (reference sequence). CDR3 sequence (DNA): TGTGCCAGCAGCTGGACAGGGGGCGCGTACGAGCAGTACTTC. It yields the protein CASSWTGGAYEQYF.

This clonotype was detected many times. The chain combines TRBV20-1 with TRBJ2-1; 7 bases fit TRBD2. The CDR3 length is 16 residues. Trimming took 0 bases from V and 8 from J; bases not matched to a gene: 13. The germline CDR1 and CDR2 sequences are DFQATT and SNEGSKA (reference sequence). The CDR3 is CSARDPAGAVRDEQFF. The CDR3 DNA sequence: TGCAGTGCTAGAGATCCGGCGGGAGCAGTTAGGGATGAGCAGTTCTTC.

This clonotype was detected many times. The CDR3 DNA sequence: TGCAGCGTTAAGCACAGGCTAGCGGGAGAGACCCAGTACTTC. This sequence encodes CSVKHRLAGETQYF. This sequence joins TRBV29-1 and TRBJ2-5; 8 bases are shared with TRBD2. Germline V gene sequence: CDR1 SQVTM, CDR2 ANQGSEA. The V gene end was trimmed by 5 bases and the J gene end by 4 bases; junction bases not matched to a gene: 9. This CDR3 has 14 amino acids.

This clonotype was seen only once. The chain links TRBV5-1 to TRBJ2-2; TRBD1 matches 8 bases. There are 17 residues in the CDR3. Germline V lookup: CDR1 SGHRS, CDR2 YFSETQ. The V and J ends lost 2 bases and 2 bases, in that order; junction bases with no gene match: 8. CDR3 nucleotides: TGCGCCAGCAGCTTTCGGTCGACAGGGGAAAACACCGGGGAGCTGTTTTTT. Its translation: CASSFRSTGENTGELFF.

This chain uses TRBV30 with TRBJ2-7, with 15 bases aligning to TRBD2. CDR3 size: 12 residues. Per the germline V gene, CDR1 is GTSNPN and CDR2 is SVGIG (reference sequence). Trimming took 8 bases from V and 6 from J; bases not matched to a gene: 2. The CDR3 region is CAAGLAGGEQYF. The CDR3 DNA is TGTGCCGCGGGACTAGCGGGAGGCGAGCAGTACTTC. Full variable domain (rest looked up from reference TRBV30 and TRBJ2-7): SQTIHQWPATLVQPVGSPLSLECTVEGTSNPNLYWYRQAAGRGLQLLFYSVGIGQISSEVPQNLSASRPQDRQFILSSKKLLLSDSGFYLCAAGLAGGEQYFGPGTRLTVT.

The sample holds one count of this clonotype. The chain combines TRBV10-3 with TRBJ2-1; 7 bases align to TRBD2. The closer fit of TRBJ2-7 to the DNA end suggests the J call may be wrong. Germline CDR1 ENHRY, CDR2 SYGVKD. The CDR3 is made up of 15 amino acids. The CDR3 DNA follows: TGTGCCATCAGGCCGGGACTGGCGGGAGAGAATGAGCAGTACTTC. Its translation is CAIRPGLAGENEQYF.

At least ten counts were recorded for this clonotype. The V and J genes are TRBV7-9 and TRBJ1-1, with 8 bases lining up with TRBD1. With 5 bases clipped from V and 6 bases from J, the junction kept 11 bases outside the gene matches. The CDR3 has 15 residues. CDR1 is SEHNR, CDR2 FQNEAQ, per germline (reference sequence). DNA for the CDR3: TGTGCCAGCAGCCCCCCAAGGACAGGGTCTGCTGAAGCTTTCTTT. This encodes CASSPPRTGSAEAFF.

This clonotype was detected many times. This rearrangement joins TRBV12-3 or TRBV12-4 to TRBJ2-3; D possibly corresponds to TRBD2 (5 bases). This CDR3 is 14 amino acids long. V lost 7 bases and J lost 0, with 11 bases in between. Written as DNA, the CDR3 is TGTGCCAGCACCGTAGCGATCAGCACAGATACGCAGTATTTT. This sequence encodes CASTVAISTDTQYF.

This chain uses TRBV29-1 with TRBJ1-2; the match to TRBD1 covers 7 bases. Germline V gives CDR1 SQVTM, CDR2 ANQGSEA. This CDR3 comprises 14 residues. This CDR3 reads CRAYRGERNYGYTF. The CDR3, as DNA: TGCAGGGCTTACAGGGGTGAGAGGAACTATGGCTACACCTTC.

The J gene is TRBJ2-2, the V gene TRBV24-1, with a possible D match to TRBD1 (5 bases). The V gene lost 0 bases and the J gene lost 0 bases, with 7 bases spanning the gap. The CDR3 spans 16 residues. CDR1 KGHDR and CDR2 SFDVKD come from the germline V gene. The CDR3 is CATSDLQGTNTGELFF. CDR3 sequence (DNA): TGTGCCACCAGTGATTTGCAGGGCACGAACACCGGGGAGCTGTTTTTT.

The chain uses TRBV6-1 and TRBJ2-1, with TRBD2 identical over 7 bases. Germline V lookup: CDR1 MNHNS, CDR2 SASEGT. The CDR3 length is 15 residues. The trim removed 2 bases at V and 5 bases at J, leaving 6 bases unmatched. The CDR3 reads CASSEWGGYDNEQFF. The CDR3 DNA reads as TGTGCCAGCAGTGAATGGGGGGGTTACGACAATGAGCAGTTCTTC.